Each of the 21 T cell receptor beta chains below was sequenced from the same sample in a study of cytomegalovirus exposure and HLA in healthy donors. Primers included in the PCR were 60 Vbeta and 13 Jbeta primers. TCRdb's copy holds only in-frame clones and misses some; the assay was immunoSEQ multiplex PCR. The sample has around 70,000 clones; more than 80% are singletons. Material for sequencing was PBMCs. The receptors here all came from a woman younger than 45 in good health and CMV-seronegative.

V gene TRBV7-9 combines with J gene TRBJ1-4; D remains unclear. Trimming removed 5 bases at V and 2 bases at J, with 15 bases between. This CDR3 has 16 residues. Germline V gene sequence: CDR1 SEHNR, CDR2 FQNEAQ (reference sequence). The CDR3 region is CASSPPSMRTNEKLFF. The DNA for the CDR3 is TGTGCCAGCAGCCCCCCCTCGATGAGGACTAATGAAAAACTGTTTTTT.

The chain couples TRBV5-1 to TRBJ2-3, with TRBD1 matching over 7 bases. Trimming removed 1 base from V and 2 bases from J; junction bases left unmatched: 4. CDR1 SGHRS and CDR2 YFSETQ come from the germline V gene. There are 15 residues in the CDR3. This CDR3 reads CASSLNTGATDTQYF. The CDR3 DNA reads as TGCGCCAGCAGCTTGAACACAGGGGCCACAGATACGCAGTATTTT.

V usage is TRBV9 and J usage is TRBJ2-3; 9 nucleotides agree with TRBD2. Per the germline V gene, CDR1 is SGDLS and CDR2 is YYNGEE. CDR3 length equals 15 residues. V lost 2 bases to trimming and J lost 5 bases; unmatched junction nucleotides: 6. The CDR3 sequence is CASSVSGRNVDTQYF. The CDR3 nucleotides read TGTGCCAGCAGCGTCAGCGGGAGGAATGTAGATACGCAGTATTTT.

The chain joins TRBV28 to TRBJ2-1; 7 nucleotides match TRBD2. J lost 3 bases, V lost 6 bases, and 11 bases had no gene match. The length of the CDR3 is 16 residues. The V gene's germline CDR1 is MDHEN and CDR2 SYDVKM. CDR3 in DNA: TGTGCCAGCAGGGATCCGGGACTATTTTTCTACAATGAGCAGTTCTTC. Its translation: CASRDPGLFFYNEQFF. The full variable domain, rest sourced from reference TRBV28 and TRBJ2-1, is DVKVTQSSRYLVKRTGEKVFLECVQDMDHENMFWYRQDPGLGLRLIYFSYDVKMKEKGDIPEGYSVSREKKERFSLILESASTNQTSMYLCASRDPGLFFYNEQFFGPGTRLTVL.

V and J are TRBV18 and TRBJ2-2, with TRBD1 identical over 8 bases. After removal of 2 bases from V and 4 bases from J, the junction contained 6 bases not matched to a gene. The germline V gene has CDR1 KGHSH and CDR2 LQKENI. This CDR3 contains 16 residues. The CDR3 here is CASSPSGQVGTGELFF. The CDR3, as DNA: TGTGCCAGCTCACCATCGGGACAGGTCGGCACCGGGGAGCTGTTTTTT. The variable domain in full, completed from reference TRBV18 and TRBJ2-2, reads NAGVMQNPRHLVRRRGQEARLRCSPMKGHSHVYWYRQLPEEGLKFMVYLQKENIIDESGMPKERFSAEFPKEGPSILRIQQVVRGDSAAYFCASSPSGQVGTGELFFGEGSRLTVL.

This rearrangement joins TRBV21-1 to TRBJ2-2; TRBD1, the D gene given by the table, was not confirmed from the DNA. TRBV21-1 is labeled a pseudogene. The CDR3 is made up of 16 amino acids. The CDR3: CASSKSETGGSGELFF. The CDR3 bases are TGTGCCAGCAGCAAATCCGAGACAGGGGGGTCCGGGGAGCTGTTTTTT.

The chain joins TRBV4-2 to TRBJ2-2; 7 bases match TRBD2. This CDR3 contains 16 residues. CDR1 and CDR2 from the germline V gene are LGHNA and YNFKEQ. V trimming: 0 bases; J trimming: 5 bases; junction bases outside the gene matches: 6. The CDR3 DNA sequence: TGTGCCAGCAGCCAAGAACGCGGGAGTCGAACCGGGGAGCTGTTTTTT. The encoded protein is CASSQERGSRTGELFF.

V usage is TRBV7-9 and J usage is TRBJ2-1, with 8 nucleotides matching TRBD2. CDR1 is SEHNR, CDR2 FQNEAQ, per germline (reference sequence). Trimming took 3 bases from V and 5 from J; bases not matched to a gene: 9. This CDR3 has 16 residues. The CDR3 is CASSFAGSGKNNEQFF. CDR3 bases: TGTGCCAGCAGCTTTGCTGGTAGCGGGAAGAACAATGAGCAGTTCTTC.

This sequence joins TRBV18 and TRBJ2-2; 13 positions agree with TRBD2. Germline CDR1 reads KGHSH; CDR2 reads LQKENI. The CDR3 runs to 17 residues. V gave up 1 base and J gave up 3 bases; unmatched junction bases: 2. The CDR3 nucleotides are TGTGCCAGCTCACCACGACTAGCGGGAGGTTACACCGGGGAGCTGTTTTTT. Translating gives CASSPRLAGGYTGELFF.

This rearrangement joins TRBV11-2 to TRBJ2-2, with 11 nucleotides matching TRBD2. CDR3 length: 16 residues. V gave up 0 bases and J gave up 5 bases; unmatched junction bases: 2. Germline CDR1 reads SGHAT; CDR2 reads FQNNGV. The CDR3 DNA is TGTGCCAGCAGCTTAGACCGACTAGCGGGGACCGGGGAGCTGTTTTTT. Its translation: CASSLDRLAGTGELFF.

The chain couples TRBV7-9 to TRBJ2-7; 8 nucleotides line up with TRBD1. Germline loops: CDR1 SEHNR, CDR2 FQNEAQ (reference sequence). V shed 2 bases, J shed 3 bases, and the junction held 6 bases outside the gene matches. The CDR3 runs to 15 residues. CDR3 sequence (DNA): TGTGCCAGCAGCTTACAGGGGGCGTCAATCTACGAGCAGTACTTC. Translation gives CASSLQGASIYEQYF.

The chain couples TRBV5-8 to TRBJ1-2; 9 nucleotides line up with TRBD1. Trimming at V came to 3 bases and at J to 6 bases, leaving 6 bases not matched to a gene. There are 14 residues in the CDR3. Germline values: CDR1 SGHTS, CDR2 YDEGEE. The CDR3 region has the DNA TGTGCCAGCAGCTGGGGGGACAGGGTAGATGGCTACACCTTC. It yields the protein CASSWGDRVDGYTF.

This clone has a single count. The rearrangement uses TRBV5-1 and TRBJ2-3, with 10 nucleotides matching TRBD1. The CDR3 is made up of 15 amino acids. Germline CDR1 reads SGHRS; CDR2 reads YFSETQ. The junction had 4 bases not matched to a gene; V was cut back by 1 base and J by 5 bases. The CDR3 DNA follows: TGCGCCAGCAGCTTGTCGGGACAGGGGCAAGATACGCAGTATTTT. Its protein is CASSLSGQGQDTQYF.

This clone was observed a single time. CDR3 sequence reads: CASSESSHGATQYF. The CDR3 DNA reads TGTGCCAGCAGTGAATCCAGTCATGGAGCAACGCAGTATTTT. The chain couples TRBV25-1 to TRBJ2-3; D is ambiguous. Germline V lookup: CDR1 MGHDK, CDR2 SYGVNS. CDR3 length: 14 residues. Trimming took 1 base from V and 9 from J, leaving 14 bases between them.

V is TRBV11-2 and J is TRBJ2-2, with TRBD2 matching 8 bases. The V segment lost 0 bases and the J segment 1 base; nucleotides outside the gene matches: 4. Per the germline V gene, CDR1 is SGHAT and CDR2 is FQNNGV. The CDR3 length is 17 residues. CDR3 nucleotide sequence: TGTGCCAGCAGCTTAGAGGTCGCGGGAGGGAACACCGGGGAGCTGTTTTTT. Encoded protein: CASSLEVAGGNTGELFF.

This chain uses TRBV28 with TRBJ1-2; D unclear. In germline, CDR1 is MDHEN, CDR2 SYDVKM. This CDR3 region has 14 residues. Trimming removed 3 bases from V and 0 bases from J, with 8 bases in between. This CDR3 is CASSFAGSNYGYTF. In DNA, the CDR3 is TGTGCCAGCAGTTTCGCAGGTTCTAACTATGGCTACACCTTC.

CDR3: CASSSGLAEYNEQFF. DNA for the CDR3: TGTGCCAGCAGCTCGGGACTAGCAGAGTACAATGAGCAGTTCTTC. This chain uses TRBV7-6 with TRBJ2-1; 9 nucleotides align to TRBD2. The CDR3 is 15 amino acids. The germline gives CDR1 SGHVS, CDR2 FNYEAQ. The ends lost 4 bases at V and 4 bases at J; junction bases unmatched: 5.

V is TRBV23-1 and J is TRBJ2-1; D may be TRBD2 (5 bases). TRBV23-1 belongs to the ORF category, with a function that is uncertain. The CDR3 consists of 17 residues. V lost 2 bases and J 6 bases, leaving 20 bases between the germline ends. DNA for the CDR3: TGCGCCAGCAGTCAAGATGAGAGGTCAGGCCGGGGCAATGAGCAGTTCTTC. It translates to CASSQDERSGRGNEQFF.

The chain has TRBV15 and TRBJ2-2; D remains ambiguous. Germline V gives CDR1 LNHNV, CDR2 YYDKDF (reference sequence). Trimming stripped 0 bases from V and 5 bases from J, with 10 bases between. This CDR3 spans 15 amino acids. DNA for the CDR3: TGTGCCACCAGCAGAGAACGAGAGAGGACCGGGGAGCTGTTTTTT. It specifies CATSRERERTGELFF.

The chain joins TRBV9 to TRBJ2-5; 7 nucleotides line up with TRBD2. Losses at the gene ends were 0 bases for V and 1 base for J; bases not matched to a gene: 0. Per the germline V gene, CDR1 is SGDLS and CDR2 is YYNGEE. This CDR3 is built from 14 residues. CDR3 amino acids: CASSVGTSQETQYF. The CDR3 DNA follows: TGTGCCAGCAGCGTAGGGACTAGCCAAGAGACCCAGTACTTC.

CDR3 sequence (DNA): TGCGCCAGCACATTTTCAGCGGGAGGGCCAGAGACCCAGTACTTC. It specifies CASTFSAGGPETQYF. The gene calls are TRBV5-1 and TRBJ2-5; 10 bases agree with TRBD2. The CDR3 covers 15 residues. Germline lookup yields CDR1 SGHRS and CDR2 YFSETQ. V was pared by 6 bases and J by 4 bases, with 9 bases of the junction left unmatched.